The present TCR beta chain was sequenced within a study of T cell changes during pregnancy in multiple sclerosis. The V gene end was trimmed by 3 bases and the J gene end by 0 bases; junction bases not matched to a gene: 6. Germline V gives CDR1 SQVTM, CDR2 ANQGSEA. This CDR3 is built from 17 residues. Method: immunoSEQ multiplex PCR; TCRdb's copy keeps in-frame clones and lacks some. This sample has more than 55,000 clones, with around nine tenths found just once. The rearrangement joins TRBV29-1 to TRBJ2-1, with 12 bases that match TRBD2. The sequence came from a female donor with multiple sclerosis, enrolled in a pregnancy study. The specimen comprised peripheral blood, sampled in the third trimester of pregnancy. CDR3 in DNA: TGCAGCGTTGAGGGACAGACTAGCGGGAGCTCCTACAATGAGCAGTTCTTC. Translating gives CSVEGQTSGSSYNEQFF.